Presented here are 17 T cell receptor beta chains from one specimen sequenced in a study of cytomegalovirus exposure and HLA in healthy donors. Use of 60 Vbeta and 13 Jbeta primers characterized the PCR. Sequencing used immunoSEQ multiplex PCR; TCRdb keeps in-frame clones, though not all of them. The table shows under 200,000 clones, with roughly 70% occurring only once. The sample consisted of PBMCs. All receptors derive from a woman aged 50 to 60 in good health and CMV-seropositive.

V and J are TRBV6-1 and TRBJ1-2; no reliable D call. Trimming took off 0 bases at V and 6 bases at J, with 14 bases between the two ends. There are 15 residues in the CDR3. From germline, CDR1 is MNHNS and CDR2 SASEGT. Here the CDR3 DNA reads TGTGCCAGCAGTGAAGCGATAATTGTGGGCGATGGCTACACCTTC. This sequence encodes CASSEAIIVGDGYTF.

V is TRBV4-1 and J is TRBJ2-7, with 8 bases that match TRBD2. The germline V gene has CDR1 MGHRA and CDR2 YSYEKL. This CDR3 contains 17 residues. The trim removed 7 bases at V and 2 bases at J, leaving 16 bases unmatched. CDR3 loop: CASKGGGPAPITYEQYF. The CDR3 DNA sequence: TGCGCCAGCAAGGGCGGGGGGCCAGCCCCCATCACCTACGAGCAGTACTTC.

As to this clone: Other DNA sequences from this sample encode an identical CDR3 as well. The rearrangement joins TRBV5-1 to TRBJ1-1; D is ambiguous. This CDR3 is built from 15 residues. In germline, CDR1 is SGHRS, CDR2 YFSETQ. Trimming stripped 7 bases from V and 7 bases from J, with 23 bases between. CDR3 in amino acids: CASPLGYRKPFEAFF. The CDR3, as DNA: TGCGCCAGCCCCCTGGGCTACCGGAAACCCTTTGAAGCTTTCTTT.

The chain uses TRBV7-7 and TRBJ2-2; tentatively, D is TRBD2 (5 bases). CDR1 and CDR2 from the germline V gene are SSHAT and FNYEAQ (reference sequence). Trimming removed 1 base from V and 6 bases from J, with 24 bases in between. The CDR3 has 19 amino acids. The CDR3 is CASSLVTSGPYSPPGELFF. CDR3 coding DNA: TGTGCCAGCAGCTTAGTTACGAGCGGACCATACTCACCCCCCGGGGAGCTGTTTTTT.

For this clone: The sample has other DNA sequences that encode this CDR3 too. The chain links TRBV2 to TRBJ2-5, with D unresolved. The CDR3 runs to 11 residues. CDR1 SNHLY and CDR2 FYNNEI come from the germline V gene. Trimming shortened V by 8 bases and J by 3 bases, and 7 bases separated the two germline ends. In DNA form, the CDR3 reads TGTGCCAGCTCTCCGGAAGAGACCCAGTACTTC. Translating gives CASSPEETQYF.

V usage is TRBV21-1 and J usage is TRBJ2-7; the table's D call of TRBD1 was not tested on the DNA. TRBV21-1 represents a pseudogene. The CDR3 totals 15 residues. The CDR3 DNA follows: TGTGCCAGCATCCCACCCCGGGACAGGGGTTACGAGCAGTACTTC. Translated: CASIPPRDRGYEQYF.

The chain is built from TRBV7-7 and TRBJ1-4; D unresolved. The germline CDR1 and CDR2 sequences are SSHAT and FNYEAQ (reference sequence). Trimming removed 4 bases from V and 3 bases from J, with 6 bases in between. The CDR3 totals 13 residues. In DNA, the CDR3 is TGTGCCAGCAGCTCCTCCCCTAATGAAAAACTGTTTTTT. Amino acid sequence: CASSSSPNEKLFF.

The rearrangement uses TRBV19 and TRBJ1-3; D is unclear. The germline CDR1 and CDR2 sequences are LNHDA and SQIVND (reference sequence). This CDR3 contains 15 residues. V was cut by 3 bases and J by 0 bases, with 9 bases left in between. The CDR3 sequence is CASSISDNSGNTIYF. The CDR3 nucleotides read TGTGCCAGTAGTATCTCCGACAACTCTGGAAACACCATATATTTT.

There are a few counts of this clone. Written as DNA, the CDR3 is TGTGCCAGCAGCCAAGATAGTCGGTTGAAAAATAATTCACCCCTCCACTTT. This translates into CASSQDSRLKNNSPLHF. This chain connects TRBV4-2 to TRBJ1-6; D not resolved. V lost 0 bases and J lost 5, with 14 bases in between. This CDR3 region has 17 residues. Germline CDR1 and CDR2: LGHNA and YNFKEQ.

The V call is TRBV18, the J call TRBJ2-7, with D possibly being TRBD1 (5 bases). Per the germline V gene, CDR1 is KGHSH and CDR2 is LQKENI. The CDR3 sequence is 14 residues long. V dropped 4 bases and J dropped 2 bases, with 12 bases sitting between them. As DNA, the CDR3 is TGTGCCAGCTCACTAATGACAGAGGCCTACGAGCAGTACTTC. Its translation is CASSLMTEAYEQYF.

As DNA, the CDR3 is TGCGCCAGCAGCTTCTCGAGGGCACCGAACACCGGGGAGCTGTTTTTT. As protein: CASSFSRAPNTGELFF. V gene TRBV5-1 combines with J gene TRBJ2-2; possibly TRBD2 for D (5 bases). Germline assignment: CDR1 SGHRS and CDR2 YFSETQ. Trimming shortened V by 2 bases and J by 0 bases, and 11 bases separated the two germline ends. The CDR3 covers 16 residues.

The sample holds one count of this clone. This chain links TRBV2 with TRBJ1-2, with D possibly TRBD1 on 6 matching bases. Trimming took 5 bases from V and 0 from J, leaving 13 bases between them. CDR3 length: 15 amino acids. Germline V CDR1 and CDR2: SNHLY, FYNNEI. The CDR3 DNA is TGTGCCAGCAGTAAGGAGGACAGTGCTAACTATGGCTACACCTTC. Translated, it gives CASSKEDSANYGYTF.

The CDR3 DNA reads as TGTGCCAGCAGCGGACAGGGGTACAATGAGCAGTTCTTC. Translated, it gives CASSGQGYNEQFF. The chain has TRBV2 and TRBJ2-1; 9 bases match TRBD1. Trimming took 6 bases from V and 4 from J; bases not matched to a gene: 1. The germline V gene encodes CDR1 SNHLY and CDR2 FYNNEI. The CDR3 has 13 amino acids. The full variable domain, its missing parts supplied by reference TRBV2 and TRBJ2-1, is EPEVTQTPSHQVTQMGQEVILRCVPISNHLYFYWYRQILGQKVEFLVSFYNNEISEKSEIFDDQFSVERPDGSNFTLKIRSTKLEDSAMYFCASSGQGYNEQFFGPGTRLTVL.

The chain carries TRBV7-8 and TRBJ2-3; 7 nucleotides line up with TRBD2. Germline CDR1 SGHVS, CDR2 FQNEAQ. Unmatched junction bases numbered 9, after V lost 5 bases and J lost 1 base. This CDR3 region has 16 residues. CDR3 sequence reads: CASSPRAGVGTDTQYF. The CDR3 DNA follows: TGTGCCAGCAGCCCCAGGGCGGGGGTGGGCACAGATACGCAGTATTTT.

This clone occurred a few times. V usage is TRBV5-1 and J usage is TRBJ2-2, with D maybe TRBD1 (6 bases). There are 17 residues in the CDR3. Germline CDR1 and CDR2: SGHRS and YFSETQ. Trimming took 5 bases from V and 3 from J, leaving 20 bases between them. CDR3 in amino acids: CASSLTPGQGHTGELFF. In nucleotides, the CDR3 is TGCGCCAGCAGTCTCACCCCGGGACAAGGACACACCGGGGAGCTGTTTTTT.

The chain is built from TRBV9 and TRBJ2-5; no definite D call. The J call may be in error: the DNA end matches TRBJ2-7 better. This CDR3 region has 13 residues. Germline CDR1 SGDLS, CDR2 YYNGEE. The CDR3 bases are TGTGCCAGCAGCGTAGGGGTAGACTACGAGCAGTACTTC. Amino acids: CASSVGVDYEQYF.

The V gene is TRBV29-1, the J gene TRBJ2-1, with TRBD2 identical over 7 bases. V shed 5 bases, J shed 5 bases, and the junction held 3 bases outside the gene matches. Germline assignment: CDR1 SQVTM and CDR2 ANQGSEA. The CDR3 sequence is 12 residues long. In DNA form, the CDR3 reads TGCAGCGTTAGCGGGGAGAACAATGAGCAGTTCTTC. Translating it yields CSVSGENNEQFF.